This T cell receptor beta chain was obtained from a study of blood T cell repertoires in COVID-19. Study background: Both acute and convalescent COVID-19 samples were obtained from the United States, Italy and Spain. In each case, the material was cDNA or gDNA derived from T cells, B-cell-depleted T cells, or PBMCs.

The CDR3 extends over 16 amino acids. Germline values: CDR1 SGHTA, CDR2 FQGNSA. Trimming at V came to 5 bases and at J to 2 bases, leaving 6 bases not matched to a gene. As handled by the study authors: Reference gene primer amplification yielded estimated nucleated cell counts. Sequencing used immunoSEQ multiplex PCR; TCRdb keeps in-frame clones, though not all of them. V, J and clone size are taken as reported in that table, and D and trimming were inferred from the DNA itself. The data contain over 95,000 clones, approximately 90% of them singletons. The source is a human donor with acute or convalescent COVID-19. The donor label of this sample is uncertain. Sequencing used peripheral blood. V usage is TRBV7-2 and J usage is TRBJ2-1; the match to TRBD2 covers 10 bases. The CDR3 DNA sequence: TGTGCCAGCAGCGAAAGCGGGAGGGGCCCCTACAATGAGCAGTTCTTC. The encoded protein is CASSESGRGPYNEQFF.